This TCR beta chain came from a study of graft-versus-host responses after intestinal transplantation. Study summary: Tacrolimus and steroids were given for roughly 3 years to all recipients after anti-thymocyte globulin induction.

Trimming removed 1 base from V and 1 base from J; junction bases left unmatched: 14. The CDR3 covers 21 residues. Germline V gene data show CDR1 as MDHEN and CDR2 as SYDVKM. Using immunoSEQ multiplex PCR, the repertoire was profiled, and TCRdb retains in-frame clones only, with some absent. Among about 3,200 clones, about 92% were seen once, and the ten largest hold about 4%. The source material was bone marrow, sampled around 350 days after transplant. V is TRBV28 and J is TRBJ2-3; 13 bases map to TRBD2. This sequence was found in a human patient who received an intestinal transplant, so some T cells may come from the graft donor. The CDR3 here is CASSLSPWTSGRREGTDTQYF. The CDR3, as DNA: TGTGCCAGCAGTTTATCCCCATGGACTAGCGGGAGACGGGAGGGCACAGATACGCAGTATTTT.